The following is a T cell receptor beta chain sequence with its context. This entry is derived from a study of spatial heterogeneity in lung cancer. CDR1 and CDR2 (germline): DFQATT, SNEGSKA (reference sequence). Deletions cut 5 bases from V and 6 bases from J, with 10 bases between. The CDR3 spans 11 residues. Time point given: sample taken at primary tumor resection. Sequencing of whole RNA from tumor, nontumor lung or frozen PBMC involved no sorting. A total of around 67 untreated early-stage non-small cell lung cancer patients served as donors. Each molecule of TCR cDNA was tagged with one unique molecular identifier. TCRdb called the 5' RACE reads again in MiXCR, with one record for every CDR3 protein. This sample yields under 40,000 distinct CDR3 sequences, of which roughly 6% are seen a single time; around a tenth belongs to the top ten.

The chain combines TRBV20-1 with TRBJ1-2, with D perhaps TRBD1 (6 bases). This specimen consisted of PBMCs, obtained at surgery. This receptor was taken from a male donor with early-stage non-small cell lung cancer. The CDR3, as DNA: TGCAGTGCTGGGGGCACAGATGGCTACACCTTC. Translation: CSAGGTDGYTF.